The 16 T cell receptor beta chains presented below share a single source sample, sequenced in a study of blood T cell repertoires in COVID-19. This table comes from immunoSEQ multiplex PCR, and its TCRdb copy is limited to in-frame clones, with some not included. The data show fewer than 200,000 clones, more than 75% seen once. Material: PBMCs or T cells enriched from blood (not recorded which). All receptors derive from a human donor with acute COVID-19. The donor label of this sample is uncertain.

This clone has more than one count but fewer than ten. CDR3: CASSPPSGVYEQYF. The DNA for the CDR3 is TGTGCCAGCAGCCCTCCTAGCGGGGTCTACGAGCAGTACTTC. The rearrangement joins TRBV7-2 to TRBJ2-7; 9 positions agree with TRBD2. The CDR3 loop spans 14 amino acids. After removal of 5 bases from V and 3 bases from J, the junction contained 5 bases not matched to a gene. From germline, CDR1 is SGHTA and CDR2 FQGNSA.

This clone was counted a single time. The chain joins TRBV30 to TRBJ1-5; TRBD1 might be the D (5 bases). The germline V gene encodes CDR1 GTSNPN and CDR2 SVGIG (reference sequence). V was shortened by 2 bases and J by 5 bases, with 13 bases between the two germline ends. The CDR3 is made up of 14 amino acids. The CDR3 here is CAWSPGTGDQPQHF. In DNA, the CDR3 is TGTGCCTGGAGTCCCGGGACGGGAGATCAGCCCCAGCATTTT.

The chain uses TRBV19 and TRBJ1-2; weak D call: TRBD1 (5 bases). Per the germline V gene, CDR1 is LNHDA and CDR2 is SQIVND (reference sequence). The ends were cut back, 6 bases at V and 4 bases at J, with 15 bases in the middle. There are 14 residues in the CDR3. The CDR3 is CASRRLGEAYGYTF. The CDR3 nucleotides read TGTGCCAGTAGGCGTCTGGGGGAGGCCTATGGCTACACCTTC.

This clone turned up a few times. The genes are TRBV5-4 and TRBJ2-3; D is undetermined. The CDR3 sequence is 15 residues long. Germline loops: CDR1 SGHNT, CDR2 YYREEE (reference sequence). The V end was cut by 2 bases, the J end by 0 bases, with 10 bases between. The CDR3 nucleotides read TGTGCCAGCAGCTTAAAACTCCATAGCACAGATACGCAGTATTTT. Translated, it gives CASSLKLHSTDTQYF.

This clone appeared a few times. The J gene is TRBJ2-5, the V gene TRBV6-1, with D perhaps matching TRBD2 (7 bases). V shed 1 base and J shed 4 bases, with 16 bases lying between them. The CDR3 extends over 16 amino acids. Germline CDR1 reads MNHNS; CDR2 reads SASEGT. The CDR3 sequence is CASSEDGGGIGETQYF. The CDR3 nucleotides read TGTGCCAGCAGTGAAGATGGGGGGGGCATTGGAGAGACCCAGTACTTC.

A single count supports this clone. CDR3 region: CASSLGGVDEKLFF. For the CDR3, the DNA is TGTGCCAGCAGCTTAGGGGGAGTAGATGAAAAACTGTTTTTT. The genes are TRBV5-4 and TRBJ1-4, with a tentative D call TRBD1 (6 bases). Germline loops: CDR1 SGHNT, CDR2 YYREEE (reference sequence). Trimming left V 2 bases short and J 6 bases short, with 11 bases between. This CDR3 spans 14 amino acids.

The chain has TRBV7-2 and TRBJ2-7; 13 bases fit TRBD2. Germline-derived CDR1 and CDR2 are SGHTA and FQGNSA. V gave up 1 base and J gave up 2 bases; unmatched junction bases: 2. The CDR3 has 16 residues. Written as DNA, the CDR3 is TGTGCCAGCAGCTTAGGGGGGACTAGCGGGGCCTACGAGCAGTACTTC. Translating gives CASSLGGTSGAYEQYF.

V and J are TRBV6-5 and TRBJ1-4; D call uncertain. Germline loops: CDR1 MNHEY, CDR2 SVGAGI. This CDR3 has 14 amino acids. Trimming took 6 bases from V and 8 from J, leaving 16 bases between them. CDR3 bases: TGTGCCAGCAGGAAGTTGGCCCTAGGAGAAAAACTGTTTTTT. Protein product: CASRKLALGEKLFF.

This clone was counted once. The V gene is TRBV5-1, the J gene TRBJ2-1, with D tentatively TRBD2 (6 bases). The CDR3 spans 16 residues. Germline values: CDR1 SGHRS, CDR2 YFSETQ. Trimming removed 4 bases at V and 8 bases at J, with 22 bases between. The CDR3 loop is CASSLDGAGRGDEQFF. Written as DNA, the CDR3 is TGCGCCAGCAGCCTGGACGGGGCGGGGCGCGGGGATGAGCAGTTCTTC.

This chain connects TRBV2 to TRBJ1-4; 9 bases are a match to TRBD1. This CDR3 contains 16 residues. J gave up 7 bases and V 2 bases, and 8 bases lay outside the gene matches. The V gene's germline CDR1 is SNHLY and CDR2 FYNNEI. CDR3 DNA: TGTGCCAGCAGTGAATCCCGGACAGGGGTCTTTGAAAAACTGTTTTTT. It is translated as CASSESRTGVFEKLFF.

This clone showed up just once. The chain carries TRBV28 and TRBJ1-1; 10 bases align to TRBD1. There are 14 residues in the CDR3. Looked up from germline, CDR1 is MDHEN and CDR2 is SYDVKM. After removal of 5 bases from V and 4 bases from J, the junction contained 4 bases not matched to a gene. CDR3 bases: TGTGCCAGCAGTACAGGACAGGGGGTCACTGAAGCTTTCTTT. Its protein is CASSTGQGVTEAFF.

The chain is built from TRBV10-3 and TRBJ2-7; TRBD1 is a possible D gene (6 bases). Germline CDR1 is ENHRY and CDR2 is SYGVKD. Trimming pared 10 bases from V and 5 bases from J, leaving 18 bases between. The CDR3 is 13 amino acids. The CDR3 region is CATRVLRGNEQYF. CDR3 bases: TGTGCCACCAGGGTGCTTAGGGGGAACGAGCAGTACTTC.

The J gene is TRBJ1-1, the V gene TRBV29-1; 10 bases match TRBD1. The junction had 7 bases not matched to a gene; V was cut back by 7 bases and J by 2 bases. Germline CDR1 and CDR2: SQVTM and ANQGSEA. The CDR3 totals 14 residues. The CDR3 coding sequence is TGCAGCGCAAGGACAGGGGGACTCAACACTGAAGCTTTCTTT. Protein product: CSARTGGLNTEAFF.

This chain connects TRBV9 to TRBJ2-7; TRBD1 matches 9 bases. J was trimmed by 6 bases and V by 4 bases; bases with no gene match: 5. CDR1 is SGDLS and CDR2 is YYNGEE in the germline V gene. There are 13 residues in the CDR3. CDR3 residues: CASSLDRGREQYF. The CDR3, as DNA: TGTGCCAGCAGCCTGGACAGGGGACGCGAGCAGTACTTC.

There are a few counts of this clone. The chain recombines TRBV5-4 with TRBJ1-2; TRBD1 is a possible D gene (5 bases). The CDR3 runs 14 residues. Trimming stripped 3 bases from V and 6 bases from J, with 15 bases between. CDR1 and CDR2 from the germline V gene are SGHNT and YYREEE (reference sequence). CDR3 amino acids: CASSSLQVPHGYTF. CDR3 DNA sequence: TGTGCCAGCAGCTCGCTACAGGTACCCCATGGCTACACCTTC.

The V call is TRBV7-8, the J call TRBJ2-1; 7 bases fit TRBD1. This CDR3 region has 18 residues. The J segment lost 7 bases and the V segment lost 0 bases, leaving 15 bases of the junction unmatched. CDR1 SGHVS and CDR2 FQNEAQ come from the germline V gene. For the CDR3, the DNA is TGTGCCAGCAGCTTAGCCCCCCGAGACAGGGAGTTGATGAATGAGCAGTTCTTC. Its translation: CASSLAPRDRELMNEQFF.